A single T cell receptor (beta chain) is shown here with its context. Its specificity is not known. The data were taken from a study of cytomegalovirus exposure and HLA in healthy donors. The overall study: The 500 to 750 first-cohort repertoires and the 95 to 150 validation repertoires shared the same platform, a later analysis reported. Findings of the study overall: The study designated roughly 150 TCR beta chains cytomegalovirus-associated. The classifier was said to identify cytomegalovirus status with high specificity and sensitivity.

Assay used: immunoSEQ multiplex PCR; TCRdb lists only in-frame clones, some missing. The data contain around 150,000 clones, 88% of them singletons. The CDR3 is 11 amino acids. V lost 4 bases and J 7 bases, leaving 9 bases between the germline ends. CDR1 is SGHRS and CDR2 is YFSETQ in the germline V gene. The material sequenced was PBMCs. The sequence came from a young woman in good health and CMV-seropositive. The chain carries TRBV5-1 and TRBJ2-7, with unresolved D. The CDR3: CASSLDNEQYF. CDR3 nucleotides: TGCGCCAGCAGCCTTGACAATGAGCAGTACTTC.